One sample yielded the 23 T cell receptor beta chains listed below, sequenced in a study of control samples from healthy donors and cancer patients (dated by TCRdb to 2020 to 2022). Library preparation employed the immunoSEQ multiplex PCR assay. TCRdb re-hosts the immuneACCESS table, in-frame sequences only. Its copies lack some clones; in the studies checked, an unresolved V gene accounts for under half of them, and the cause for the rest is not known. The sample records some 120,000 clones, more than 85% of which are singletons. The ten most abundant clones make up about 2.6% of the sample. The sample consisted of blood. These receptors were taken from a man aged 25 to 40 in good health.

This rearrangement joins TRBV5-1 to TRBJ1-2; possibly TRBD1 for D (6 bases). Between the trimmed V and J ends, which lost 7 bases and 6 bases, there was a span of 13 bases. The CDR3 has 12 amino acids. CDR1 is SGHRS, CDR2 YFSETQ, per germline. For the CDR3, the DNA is TGCGCCAGCTCCCCGGGGGCGGATGGCTACACCTTC. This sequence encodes CASSPGADGYTF. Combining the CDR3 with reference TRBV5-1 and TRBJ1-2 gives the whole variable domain KAGVTQTPRYLIKTRGQQVTLSCSPISGHRSVSWYQQTPGQGLQFLFEYFSETQRNKGNFPGRFSGRQFSNSRSEMNVSTLELGDSALYLCASSPGADGYTFGSGTRLTVV.

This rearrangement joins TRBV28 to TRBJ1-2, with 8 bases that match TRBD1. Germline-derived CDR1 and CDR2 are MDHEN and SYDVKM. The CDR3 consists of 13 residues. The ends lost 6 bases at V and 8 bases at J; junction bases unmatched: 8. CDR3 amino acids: CASSPRTGYGYTF. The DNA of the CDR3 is TGTGCCAGCAGCCCTCGGACAGGGTACGGCTACACCTTC.

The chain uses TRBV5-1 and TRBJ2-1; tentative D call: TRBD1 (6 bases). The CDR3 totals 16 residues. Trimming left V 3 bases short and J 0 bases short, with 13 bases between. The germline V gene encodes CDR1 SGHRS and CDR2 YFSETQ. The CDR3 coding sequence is TGCGCCAGCAGCTCTGAGACAGGTTCCTCCTACAATGAGCAGTTCTTC. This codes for CASSSETGSSYNEQFF.

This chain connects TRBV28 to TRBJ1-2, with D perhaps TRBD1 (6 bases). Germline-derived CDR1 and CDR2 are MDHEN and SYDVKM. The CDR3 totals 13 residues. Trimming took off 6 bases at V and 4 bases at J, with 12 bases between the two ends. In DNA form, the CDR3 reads TGTGCCAGCAGGGGTACAGGGTCCTATGGCTACACCTTC. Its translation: CASRGTGSYGYTF.

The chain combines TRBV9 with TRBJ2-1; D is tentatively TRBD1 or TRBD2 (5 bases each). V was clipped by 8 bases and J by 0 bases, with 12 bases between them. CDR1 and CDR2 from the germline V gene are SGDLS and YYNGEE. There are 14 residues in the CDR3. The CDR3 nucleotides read TGTGCCAGTACTACCGGGACCTCCTACAATGAGCAGTTCTTC. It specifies CASTTGTSYNEQFF.

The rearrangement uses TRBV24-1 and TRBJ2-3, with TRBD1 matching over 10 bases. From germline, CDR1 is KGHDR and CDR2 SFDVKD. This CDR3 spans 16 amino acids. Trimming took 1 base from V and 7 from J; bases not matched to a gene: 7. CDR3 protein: CATSDLGGTGVNTQYF. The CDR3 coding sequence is TGTGCCACCAGTGATTTAGGAGGGACAGGGGTAAATACGCAGTATTTT.

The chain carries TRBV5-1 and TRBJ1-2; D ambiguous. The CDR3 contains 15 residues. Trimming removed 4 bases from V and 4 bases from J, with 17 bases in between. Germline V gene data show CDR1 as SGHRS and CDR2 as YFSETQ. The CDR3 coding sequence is TGCGCCAGCAGCCCCAAGACAAGGATAAGCTATGGCTACACCTTC. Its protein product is CASSPKTRISYGYTF.

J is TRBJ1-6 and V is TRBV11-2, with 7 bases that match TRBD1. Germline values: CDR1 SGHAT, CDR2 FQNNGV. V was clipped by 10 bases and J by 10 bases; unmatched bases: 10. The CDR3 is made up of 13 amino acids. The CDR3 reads CATATGVGSPLHF. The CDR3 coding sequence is TGTGCCACCGCAACAGGGGTTGGATCACCCCTCCACTTT.

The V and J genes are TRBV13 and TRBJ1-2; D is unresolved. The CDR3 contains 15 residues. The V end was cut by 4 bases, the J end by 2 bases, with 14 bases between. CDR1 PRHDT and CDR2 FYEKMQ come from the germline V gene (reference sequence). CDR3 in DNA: TGTGCCAGCAGCTCGGATGGGAGTACGAACTATGGCTACACCTTC. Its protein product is CASSSDGSTNYGYTF.

CDR3 nucleotides: TGTGCCAGCAGCCCGCTGGGTATCACTAATTCACCCCTCCACTTT. This gives the protein CASSPLGITNSPLHF. V gene TRBV6-5 combines with J gene TRBJ1-6; the D is unclear. Germline CDR1 MNHEY, CDR2 SVGAGI. Trimming took off 6 bases at V and 6 bases at J, with 15 bases between the two ends. This CDR3 is 15 amino acids long.

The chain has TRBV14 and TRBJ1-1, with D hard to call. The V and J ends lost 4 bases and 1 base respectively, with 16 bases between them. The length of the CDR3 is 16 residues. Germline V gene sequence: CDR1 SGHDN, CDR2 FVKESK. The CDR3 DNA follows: TGTGCCAGCAGCCTCCACGGAGGGCTGGGGAACACTGAAGCTTTCTTT. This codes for CASSLHGGLGNTEAFF.

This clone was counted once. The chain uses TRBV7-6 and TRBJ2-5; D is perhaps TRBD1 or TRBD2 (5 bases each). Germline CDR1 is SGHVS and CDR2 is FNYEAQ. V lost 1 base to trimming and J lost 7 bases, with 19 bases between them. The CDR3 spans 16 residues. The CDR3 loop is CASSLGPGTELGTQYF. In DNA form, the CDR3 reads TGTGCCAGCAGCTTAGGGCCCGGGACGGAGCTTGGGACCCAGTACTTC.

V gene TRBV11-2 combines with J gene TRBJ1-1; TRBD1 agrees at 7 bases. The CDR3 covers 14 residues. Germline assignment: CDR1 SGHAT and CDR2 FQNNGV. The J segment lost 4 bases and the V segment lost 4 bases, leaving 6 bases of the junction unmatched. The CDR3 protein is CASSSQGIGTEAFF. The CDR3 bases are TGTGCCAGCAGCTCACAGGGGATAGGCACTGAAGCTTTCTTT.

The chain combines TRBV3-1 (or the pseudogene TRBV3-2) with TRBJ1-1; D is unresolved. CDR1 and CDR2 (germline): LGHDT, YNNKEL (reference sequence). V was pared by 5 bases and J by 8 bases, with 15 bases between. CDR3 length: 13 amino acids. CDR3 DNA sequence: TGTGCCAGCAGCTTCCAAGGCGGCAGGGAAGCTTTCTTT. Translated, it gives CASSFQGGREAFF.

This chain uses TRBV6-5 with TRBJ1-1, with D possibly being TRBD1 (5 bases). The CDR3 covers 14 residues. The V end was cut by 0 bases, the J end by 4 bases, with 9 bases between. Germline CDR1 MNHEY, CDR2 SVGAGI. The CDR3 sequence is CASSYSEGRTEAFF. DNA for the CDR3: TGTGCCAGCAGTTACTCGGAGGGGCGCACTGAAGCTTTCTTT.

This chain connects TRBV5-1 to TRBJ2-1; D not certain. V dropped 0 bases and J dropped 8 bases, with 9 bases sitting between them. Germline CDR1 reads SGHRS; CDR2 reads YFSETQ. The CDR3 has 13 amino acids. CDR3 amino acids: CASSLAKYDEQFF. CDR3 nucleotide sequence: TGCGCCAGCAGCTTGGCAAAATACGATGAGCAGTTCTTC. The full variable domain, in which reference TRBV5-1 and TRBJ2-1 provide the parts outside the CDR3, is KAGVTQTPRYLIKTRGQQVTLSCSPISGHRSVSWYQQTPGQGLQFLFEYFSETQRNKGNFPGRFSGRQFSNSRSEMNVSTLELGDSALYLCASSLAKYDEQFFGPGTRLTVL.

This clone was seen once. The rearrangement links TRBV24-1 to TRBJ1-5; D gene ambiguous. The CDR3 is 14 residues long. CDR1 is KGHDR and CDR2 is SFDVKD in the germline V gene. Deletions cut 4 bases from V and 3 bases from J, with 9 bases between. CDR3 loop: CATSENGYNQPQHF. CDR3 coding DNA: TGTGCCACCAGTGAGAACGGTTACAATCAGCCCCAGCATTTT.

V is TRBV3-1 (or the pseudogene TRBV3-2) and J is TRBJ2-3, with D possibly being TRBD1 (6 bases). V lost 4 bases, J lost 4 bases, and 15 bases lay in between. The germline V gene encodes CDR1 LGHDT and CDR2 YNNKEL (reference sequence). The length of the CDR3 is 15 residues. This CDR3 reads CASSRVGGGSDTQYF. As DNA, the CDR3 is TGTGCCAGCAGCCGCGTAGGGGGTGGATCAGATACGCAGTATTTT.

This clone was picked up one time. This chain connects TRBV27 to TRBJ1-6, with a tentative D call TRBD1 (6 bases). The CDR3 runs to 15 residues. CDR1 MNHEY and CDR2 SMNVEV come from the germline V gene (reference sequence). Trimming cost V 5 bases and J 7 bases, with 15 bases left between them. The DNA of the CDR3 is TGTGCCAGCAGTCCATCCACAGGGACGAATTCACCCCTCCACTTT. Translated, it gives CASSPSTGTNSPLHF.

The CDR3 here is CASSRRGDGELFF. The DNA of the CDR3 is TGTGCCAGTAGCCGCAGGGGAGACGGGGAGCTGTTTTTT. The chain carries TRBV19 and TRBJ2-2; a possible D gene is TRBD1 (6 bases). V was trimmed by 6 bases and J by 7 bases, leaving 12 bases between them. Germline V gives CDR1 LNHDA, CDR2 SQIVND (reference sequence). The CDR3 is 13 residues long.

For the CDR3, the DNA is TGTGCCAGCAGCTTAGACGAGCGGATTAGCACAGATACGCAGTATTTT. This translates into CASSLDERISTDTQYF. The V gene is TRBV11-3, the J gene TRBJ2-3; tentative D call: TRBD2 (5 bases). The CDR3 extends over 16 amino acids. V lost 0 bases and J 0 bases, leaving 10 bases between the germline ends. The V gene's germline CDR1 is SGHNT and CDR2 YENEEA.

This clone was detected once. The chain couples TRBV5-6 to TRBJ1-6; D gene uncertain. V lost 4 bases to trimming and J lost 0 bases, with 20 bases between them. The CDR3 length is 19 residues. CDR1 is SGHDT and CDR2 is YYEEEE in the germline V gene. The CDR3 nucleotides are TGTGCCAGCAGCCTTTACTTTCCCTTGGGGAGCTCCTATAATTCACCCCTCCACTTT. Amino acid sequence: CASSLYFPLGSSYNSPLHF. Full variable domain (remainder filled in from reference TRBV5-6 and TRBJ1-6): DAGVTQSPTHLIKTRGQQVTLRCSPKSGHDTVSWYQQALGQGPQFIFQYYEEEERQRGNFPDRFSGHQFPNYSSELNVNALLLGDSALYLCASSLYFPLGSSYNSPLHFGNGTRLTVT.

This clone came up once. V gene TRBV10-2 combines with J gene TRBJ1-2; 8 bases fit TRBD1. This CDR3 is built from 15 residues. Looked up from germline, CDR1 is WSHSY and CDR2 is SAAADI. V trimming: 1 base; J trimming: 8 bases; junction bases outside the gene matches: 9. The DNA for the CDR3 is TGCGCCAGCAGTGAGTTAGCGGACAGGGCTAGGGGCTACACCTTC. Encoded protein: CASSELADRARGYTF.